This T cell receptor beta chain was sequenced for a study of blood T cell repertoires in COVID-19 (dated by TCRdb to about 2020). For the study in its entirety: Collaborator samples came from the United States, Italy and Spain and covered acute and convalescent phases of COVID-19. The prospective study material was composed of cDNA or gDNA derived from T cells, B-cell-depleted T cells, or PBMCs. Subjects who had been exposed to COVID-19, were actively infected with it, or had recovered from it provided the deeply sampled blood TCRbeta repertoires that made up the dataset. A freely available public database, intended as a resource for researchers studying the immune response to SARS-CoV-2, is where the repertoires were released. The samples were drawn from two sources: the first 160 participants of the ongoing ImmuneRACE study, and 1,254 subjects contributed by 6 global collaborators. Sample metadata almost always included a de-identified subject ID, COVID-19 status, age in years and sex. HLA class I and class II types, where available, came from metadata supplied by the sample provider rather than from assay-based typing.

In Seattle, one collaborating source enrolled patients while the infection was active and tracked those patients longitudinally over the course of disease. Whole blood was collected in K2EDTA tubes by collaborating institutions according to the institutions' own protocols. For TCRbeta analysis, collaborators shipped samples in one of three forms: frozen whole blood, isolated PBMCs, or DNA extracted from either of those sample types. With regard to this clone: Its antigen has not been determined. Per-base qualities were not stored, and no clone one base away is much larger.

CDR1 and CDR2, looked up from the germline V gene, are ENHRY and SYGVKD. V was cut back by 4 bases and J by 6 bases, leaving a gap of 9 bases between them. Including cysteine and phenylalanine, the CDR3 has 13 amino acids. CDR3 DNA is the only sequence kept; it has 39 bases, read in frame from the first base. Beyond this particular receptor, the publication reports: The quantity of clinical and demographic metadata differed by source and by participant and was supplied without curation.

The immunoSEQ Assay, a bias-controlled multiplex PCR, was used to amplify TCRbeta CDR3 regions from genomic DNA. As for how the authors treated the data: The number of nucleated cells in each sample was estimated from the amplification of reference gene primers within the assay. Sequence reads were collapsed and filtered to measure the absolute abundance of every unique TCRbeta CDR3 rearrangement. Productive Simpson clonality was computed per sample as the square root of Simpson's diversity index over productive rearrangements. TCRdb provides this immuneACCESS table in a form limited to in-frame rearrangements. Some clones are lacking; in checked studies, under half of them reflect an unresolved V gene, and why the rest are absent is not known. V and J calls and clone size follow that table, whereas D and trimming were derived from the DNA. Recorded for this sample are over 200,000 clones; about 90% of them occurred a single time. The top ten hold roughly 2.7% of the sample.

The sequence links TRBV10-3 to TRBJ2-2; TRBD2 is perhaps the D gene, given 5 matching bases. This sequence originates from a man younger than 40 with COVID-19, enrolled during active disease. The sample consisted of peripheral blood. In nucleotides, the sequence is TGTGCCATCAGTGGCGACTACTCCGGGGAGCTGTTTTTT. The encoded protein is CAISGDYSGELFF.